Each of the 10 T cell receptor beta chains below was sequenced from the same sample in a study of response to subunit inactivated influenza vaccine. One entry per CDR3 protein, called by TCRdb with MiXCR from the RT-PCR reads. The sample holds more than 450,000 distinct CDR3 sequences; less than 8% are singletons and the top ten take 13%. The sequencing here drew on PBMCs from blood, taken 23 months after vaccination. The receptors stem from a man aged 45-69 years who received an inactivated influenza vaccine.

This clonotype came up many times. The V call is TRBV3-1, the J call TRBJ2-7; D is undetermined. The germline V gene has CDR1 LGHDT and CDR2 YNNKEL (reference sequence). The ends were cut back, 1 base at V and 6 bases at J, with 7 bases in the middle. This CDR3 has 12 residues. The CDR3, as DNA: TGTGCCAGCAGCCAAGGGCTTACCGAGCAGTACTTC. It translates to CASSQGLTEQYF.

This clonotype was recorded a few times. CDR3 DNA sequence: TGTGCCAGCAGCTTCCGGGACAGGGGGCCCACAGATACGCAGTATTTT. Translating it yields CASSFRDRGPTDTQYF. V usage is TRBV7-9 and J usage is TRBJ2-3; 12 bases are a match to TRBD1. The CDR3 is 16 residues long. Germline assignment: CDR1 SEHNR and CDR2 FQNEAQ (reference sequence). V dropped 3 bases and J dropped 2; count of bases not matched to a gene: 3.

This clonotype was counted a few times. The chain joins TRBV10-3 to TRBJ2-1; 9 bases fit TRBD1. Germline V gene lookup returns CDR1 ENHRY and CDR2 SYGVKD. This CDR3 comprises 15 residues. With V trimmed by 4 bases and J by 7 bases, 8 bases remained unmatched. The CDR3, as DNA: TGTGCCATCAGTGGGGGACAGGGAGGAGAGAATGAGCAGTTCTTC. Translated: CAISGGQGGENEQFF.

The chain employs TRBV28 and TRBJ2-7; possible D gene TRBD2, 5 bases. Trimming took 8 bases from V and 1 from J, leaving 12 bases between them. Germline-derived CDR1 and CDR2 are MDHEN and SYDVKM. The CDR3 totals 13 residues. CDR3 residues: CASWPSGSYEQYF. The DNA for the CDR3 is TGTGCCAGCTGGCCTTCGGGATCCTACGAGCAGTACTTC.

This clonotype occurred a few times. V and J are TRBV3-1 and TRBJ2-5; 13 bases line up with TRBD2. Germline trimming cut 1 base from V and 5 bases from J; bases unmatched to any gene: 4. This CDR3 comprises 16 residues. Germline V CDR1 and CDR2: LGHDT, YNNKEL (reference sequence). CDR3 nucleotides: TGTGCCAGCAGCCAAGGACTAGCGGGAGGAGGGGAGACCCAGTACTTC. This codes for CASSQGLAGGGETQYF.

This clonotype was recorded many times. The V call is TRBV2, the J call TRBJ2-5; D may correspond to TRBD1 or TRBD2 (5 bases each). Between the trimmed V and J ends, which lost 3 bases and 4 bases, there was a span of 15 bases. The V gene's germline CDR1 is SNHLY and CDR2 FYNNEI. The CDR3 loop spans 15 amino acids. CDR3: CASSESSGTGETQYF. As DNA, the CDR3 is TGTGCCAGCAGTGAGAGCTCGGGGACGGGAGAGACCCAGTACTTC.

This clonotype was seen many times. The chain uses TRBV28 and TRBJ2-1; tentative D call: TRBD2 (5 bases). Germline V gene sequence: CDR1 MDHEN, CDR2 SYDVKM. This CDR3 has 13 residues. Trimming shortened V by 5 bases and J by 9 bases, and 14 bases separated the two germline ends. The CDR3: CASSRLADPEQFF. CDR3 nucleotide sequence: TGTGCCAGCAGTCGGCTAGCAGATCCTGAGCAGTTCTTC.

This chain links TRBV6-4 with TRBJ2-6; D is uncertain. CDR1 and CDR2 from the germline V gene are MRHNA and SNTAGT. This CDR3 has 15 residues. The V and J ends lost 2 bases and 0 bases respectively, with 5 bases between them. CDR3 in amino acids: CASSDGSSGANVLTF. The DNA for the CDR3 is TGTGCCAGCAGTGACGGTAGCTCTGGGGCCAACGTCCTGACTTTC.

This clonotype was counted at least ten times. The V and J genes are TRBV29-1 and TRBJ1-1; 7 nucleotides match TRBD1. With 7 bases clipped from V and 1 base from J, the junction kept 6 bases outside the gene matches. CDR1 SQVTM and CDR2 ANQGSEA come from the germline V gene. CDR3 length: 13 amino acids. CDR3 residues: CSALGQANTEAFF. The CDR3 DNA follows: TGCAGCGCCCTAGGACAGGCGAACACTGAAGCTTTCTTT.

This chain uses TRBV27 with TRBJ2-7, with a tentative D call TRBD1 (6 bases). V shed 5 bases and J shed 2 bases, with 25 bases lying between them. This CDR3 region has 18 residues. Germline assignment: CDR1 MNHEY and CDR2 SMNVEV (reference sequence). This CDR3 reads CASSTTLEWGLQAYEQYF. The DNA of the CDR3 is TGTGCCAGCAGTACCACCCTGGAATGGGGGCTCCAAGCCTACGAGCAGTACTTC.